The table lists the clone carrying this T cell receptor (beta chain) with a few counts. The V end was cut by 1 base, the J end by 11 bases, with 11 bases between. This CDR3 region has 12 residues. CDR1 is SGHVS and CDR2 is FQNEAQ in the germline V gene. This sample stems from a study of cytomegalovirus exposure and HLA in healthy donors. Study as a whole: In terms of ancestry, the Caucasian-associated cluster contained 75% to 90% of the roughly 400 genotyped donors.

60 Vbeta and 13 Jbeta primers were used in PCR. Generated by immunoSEQ multiplex PCR, the TCRdb table keeps only in-frame clones and is missing some. The table lists tens of thousands of clones, around 90% of them singletons. Specimen: PBMCs. This TCR derives from a man aged 18-30 years in good health and CMV-seronegative. This chain uses TRBV7-8 with TRBJ1-1; perhaps TRBD1 as D (5 bases). In DNA, the CDR3 is TGTGCCAGCAGCTTAGTCCAGGGAGGGGCTTTCTTT. This encodes CASSLVQGGAFF.